Sequencing of this T cell receptor beta chain was carried out in a study of T cells expressing NK-cell markers. Across the study: Eight donors were sequenced, seven testing HCMV-seropositive and one testing seronegative.

The TCR beta cDNA came from 5'RACE template switching with UMIs. Reprocessing the 5' RACE reads, TCRdb reports a single entry for every CDR3 protein and omits DNA. This sample's table has about 460,000 distinct CDR3 sequences. The CDR3 has 16 amino acids. Germline V lookup: CDR1 SGHVS, CDR2 FQNEAQ. This TCR came from a woman in her 50s in good health. Source material: blood T cells: a sorted CD56 or NKG2C T cell subset, CD4+ or CD8+ T cells, or bulk PBMC T cells (not recorded which). This rearrangement joins TRBV7-8 to TRBJ2-3; TCRdb picks TRBD1, but there is no DNA to check that call. The CDR3 sequence is CASSSGQVLSTDTQYF.